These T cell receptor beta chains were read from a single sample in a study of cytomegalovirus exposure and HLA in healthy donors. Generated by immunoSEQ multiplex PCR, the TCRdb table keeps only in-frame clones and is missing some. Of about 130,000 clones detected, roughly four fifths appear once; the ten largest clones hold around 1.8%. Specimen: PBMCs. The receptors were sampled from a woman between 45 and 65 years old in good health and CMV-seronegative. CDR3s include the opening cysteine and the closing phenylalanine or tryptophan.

CDR3 protein: CATSRDPGTGYEQYF; V gene: TRBV15; J gene: TRBJ2-7
CDR3 protein: CASSHATNSHSYNEQFF; V gene: TRBV4-1; J gene: TRBJ2-1
CDR3 protein: CASRDRPLNTEAFF; V gene: TRBV6-5; J gene: TRBJ1-1
CDR3 protein: CASSLFSGNTEAFF; V gene: TRBV5-8; J gene: TRBJ1-1
CDR3 protein: CAISQTSGSKNYEQYF; V gene: TRBV10-3; J gene: TRBJ2-7
CDR3 protein: CASRAGLAGYNEQFF; V gene: TRBV2; J gene: TRBJ2-1
CDR3 protein: CASSWPIGGSADTQYF; V gene: TRBV7-6; J gene: TRBJ2-3
CDR3 protein: CASSLTRHGEAFF; V gene: TRBV7-3; J gene: TRBJ1-1
CDR3 protein: CASSSRRTAQETQYF; V gene: TRBV21-1; J gene: TRBJ2-5
CDR3 protein: CASSSTLVAEAFF; V gene: TRBV27; J gene: TRBJ1-1
CDR3 protein: CASAPGTTYSNQPQHF; V gene: TRBV12-5; J gene: TRBJ1-5
CDR3 protein: CASSLTGQGNEKLFF; V gene: TRBV5-6; J gene: TRBJ1-4
CDR3 protein: CASSPSAVSYEQYF; V gene: TRBV7-2; J gene: TRBJ2-7
CDR3 protein: CASSPGDRAPYSNQPQHF; V gene: TRBV7-9; J gene: TRBJ1-5
CDR3 protein: CASSSLGRNTEAFF; V gene: TRBV7-9; J gene: TRBJ1-1
CDR3 protein: CASSDYGTYEQYF; V gene: TRBV6-1; J gene: TRBJ2-7
CDR3 protein: CASSGLRGSNEQFF; V gene: TRBV6-1; J gene: TRBJ2-1
CDR3 protein: CASSLAGTHPNAQYF; V gene: TRBV7-2; J gene: TRBJ2-7
CDR3 protein: CASSWDRETNEKLFF; V gene: TRBV5-8; J gene: TRBJ1-4
CDR3 protein: CASSATPTGNGNTIYF; V gene: TRBV9; J gene: TRBJ1-3
CDR3 protein: CASSFGVLAAVSTGELFF; V gene: TRBV5-6; J gene: TRBJ2-2
CDR3 protein: CSGEGDEQFF; V gene: TRBV20-1; J gene: TRBJ2-1
CDR3 protein: CASSPGLNTEAFF; V gene: TRBV5-4; J gene: TRBJ1-1
CDR3 protein: CAWSRTSSVGEQYF; V gene: TRBV30; J gene: TRBJ2-7
CDR3 protein: CASSLDSSSYNEQFF; V gene: TRBV5-1; J gene: TRBJ2-1
CDR3 protein: CASSFPGQAPNEQFF; V gene: TRBV5-1; J gene: TRBJ2-1
CDR3 protein: CASSPGTGLGYPF; V gene: TRBV4-1; J gene: TRBJ1-2
CDR3 protein: CASSLGGKNTEAFF; V gene: TRBV11-3; J gene: TRBJ1-1
CDR3 protein: CASSSPLGGTADTQYF; V gene: TRBV28; J gene: TRBJ2-3
CDR3 protein: CASSVGTAYNEQFF; V gene: TRBV9; J gene: TRBJ2-1
CDR3 protein: CAGTVGLAEGYEQYF; V gene: TRBV30; J gene: TRBJ2-7
CDR3 protein: CASSLYSYNSPLHF; V gene: TRBV28; J gene: TRBJ1-6
CDR3 protein: CASSHRTGIVTEAFF; V gene: TRBV27; J gene: TRBJ1-1
CDR3 protein: CASGKQGASEKLFF; V gene: TRBV27; J gene: TRBJ1-4
CDR3 protein: CASSTDTFYGYTF; V gene: TRBV9; J gene: TRBJ1-2
CDR3 protein: CASSGAGLAGTETQYF; V gene: TRBV2; J gene: TRBJ2-5
CDR3 protein: CASSFGTGSYEQYF; V gene: TRBV7-9; J gene: TRBJ2-7
CDR3 protein: CASSTPTGMNTEAFF; V gene: TRBV11-3; J gene: TRBJ1-1
CDR3 protein: CASSLAGGPPEQFF; V gene: TRBV28; J gene: TRBJ2-1
CDR3 protein: CASSYLIGAGELFF; V gene: TRBV6-5; J gene: TRBJ2-2
CDR3 protein: CASSLWGLAHTGELFF; V gene: TRBV27; J gene: TRBJ2-2
CDR3 protein: CAWSTGGYYGYTF; V gene: TRBV30; J gene: TRBJ1-2
CDR3 protein: CASSQDDGTGYNEQFF; V gene: TRBV4-1; J gene: TRBJ2-1
CDR3 protein: CASSVTGNTIYF; V gene: TRBV28; J gene: TRBJ1-3
CDR3 protein: CASSTGDSQTGELFF; V gene: TRBV7-7; J gene: TRBJ2-2
CDR3 protein: CASSQGEGRTGGYTF; V gene: TRBV4-3; J gene: TRBJ1-2
CDR3 protein: CASRLAGVNEQYF; V gene: TRBV27; J gene: TRBJ2-7
CDR3 protein: CASSVGLAGARETQYF; V gene: TRBV9; J gene: TRBJ2-5
CDR3 protein: CASSDYGGLNEKLFF; V gene: TRBV6-1; J gene: TRBJ1-4
CDR3 protein: CASSPRQGTYNEQFF; V gene: TRBV7-9; J gene: TRBJ2-1